In its sample, the clone carrying this T cell receptor (beta chain) was seen a few times. Its matching antigen is unknown. Sequenced by immunoSEQ multiplex PCR; TCRdb stores in-frame clones only, minus some. The sample has 20,000 to 30,000 clones, about 87% seen once. The sample is drawn from a study of OX40 agonist ivuxolimab in advanced cancers. In the study overall: Hepatocellular carcinoma, melanoma, renal cell or head and neck cancer occurred in dose-escalation patients. Partial responses occurred in three patients (one hepatocellular carcinoma, two cutaneous melanoma). A male proportion of 70% to 90% was recorded, with mean age roughly 62 years and range roughly 20 to 85. Study results and limitations: Clonal expansion by week 6 occurred in CD4+ and CD8+ blood T cells (at 0.1 to 3.0 mg/kg).

There are 18 residues in the CDR3. Trimming took off 6 bases at V and 0 bases at J, with 18 bases between the two ends. The germline gives CDR1 KGHSH, CDR2 LQKENI. Source: CD4+ or CD8+ T cells sorted from blood, taken in a trial of the OX40 agonist ivuxolimab. The receptor was derived from an adult with an advanced solid tumor such as melanoma, head and neck, liver or kidney cancer. The chain has TRBV18 and TRBJ1-6; no clear D. CDR3 nucleotide sequence: TGTGCCAGCTCGCTAGACGGGAACGATCGCTCCTATAATTCACCCCTCCACTTT. Translating it yields CASSLDGNDRSYNSPLHF.